These 5 T cell receptor beta chains share one sample of origin, sequenced in a study of cytomegalovirus exposure and HLA in healthy donors. 13 Jbeta primers and 60 Vbeta primers were used for the PCR. TCRdb's table, derived via immunoSEQ multiplex PCR, lists solely in-frame clones and lacks some. The top ten clones hold 5% to 6% of a sample with 240,000 or so clones, roughly 80% of them seen once. Sequenced sample: PBMCs. Receptors were obtained from a woman aged 40 to 49 in good health and CMV-seropositive.

The CDR3 DNA sequence: TGCGCCAGCAGACCAGCCTCCCTTTCGGAGGGGCTGGGGGCTTTCTTT. Its translation is CASRPASLSEGLGAFF. The V and J genes are TRBV4-1 and TRBJ1-1; D may be TRBD1 (5 bases). This CDR3 region has 16 residues. In germline, CDR1 is MGHRA, CDR2 YSYEKL. Between the trimmed V and J ends, which lost 6 bases and 11 bases, there was a span of 28 bases.

As regards this clone: The junction does not match germline at one end; this may be a read error. The chain joins TRBV7-9 to TRBJ2-2; unclear D gene. The CDR3 is made up of 12 amino acids. Per the germline V gene, CDR1 is SEHNR and CDR2 is FQNEAQ (reference sequence). Written as DNA, the CDR3 is TGTTCCAGCAGCTTATCGTCCGGGGAGCTGTTTTTT. It translates to CSSSLSSGELFF.

This clone was detected a few times. The chain links TRBV11-1 to TRBJ2-3; 9 bases match TRBD2. CDR3 size: 14 residues. Germline V gives CDR1 SGHAT, CDR2 FQDESV (reference sequence). V shed 5 bases, J shed 6 bases, and the junction held 6 bases outside the gene matches. CDR3 coding DNA: TGTGCCAGCAGCCCCAGCGGGGGGACGGATACGCAGTATTTT. This encodes CASSPSGGTDTQYF.

V usage is TRBV15 and J usage is TRBJ2-1, with TRBD1 identical over 7 bases. CDR1 LNHNV and CDR2 YYDKDF come from the germline V gene (reference sequence). This CDR3 is 14 amino acids long. Losses at the gene ends were 2 bases for V and 15 bases for J; bases not matched to a gene: 13. The CDR3 nucleotides read TGTGCCACCAGCAGAAACTTCGGACAGTCAGGGGGGTTCTTC. Protein sequence: CATSRNFGQSGGFF.

This clone showed up just once. The rearrangement links TRBV4-1 to TRBJ2-5; the D gene is possibly TRBD1 (6 bases). The CDR3 is made up of 16 amino acids. Germline V gene lookup returns CDR1 MGHRA and CDR2 YSYEKL. The V and J ends lost 3 bases and 1 base respectively, with 15 bases between them. The CDR3 nucleotides read TGCGCCAGCAGCCAGAAGACAGGTAACATCCAAGAGACCCAGTACTTC. It translates to CASSQKTGNIQETQYF.